One and the same sample provided the 19 T cell receptor beta chains below, sequenced in a study of spatial heterogeneity in lung cancer. Study-level results: Counts of expanded alpha and beta TCRs within tumors tracked the tumor nonsynonymous mutation count.

Time point described: sample taken at primary tumor resection. TCRdb processed the 5' RACE reads anew with MiXCR; each CDR3 protein has one entry. The table records 17,000 or so distinct CDR3 sequences, 6.2% of them present only once. Their antigen targets remain unknown. The source material was lung tumor tissue, sampled at surgery. These receptors were collected from a male donor with early-stage non-small cell lung cancer.

This clonotype was detected ten times or more. This beta chain slipped into a library made for alpha chains as a stray read, so its size is not meaningful. The chain is built from TRBV20-1 and TRBJ2-1; TRBD1 matches 10 bases. Germline V lookup: CDR1 DFQATT, CDR2 SNEGSKA (reference sequence). J gave up 3 bases and V 5 bases, and 4 bases lay outside the gene matches. CDR3 size: 14 residues. Here the CDR3 reads CSAAGQGSYNEQFF. In DNA, the CDR3 is TGCAGTGCTGCGGGACAGGGGAGCTACAATGAGCAGTTCTTC.

This clonotype was counted at least ten times. For a library built for alpha chains, this beta chain is a stray read; little rests on its size. J is TRBJ2-5 and V is TRBV7-2; D is tentatively TRBD1 or TRBD2 (6 bases each). The CDR3 contains 17 residues. Germline CDR1 and CDR2: SGHTA and FQGNSA. Trimming left V 4 bases short and J 5 bases short, with 23 bases between. The CDR3 loop is CASSSIGGTAMGETQYF. The CDR3 DNA reads as TGTGCCAGCAGCTCGATCGGGGGCACAGCCATGGGGGAGACCCAGTACTTC.

This clonotype was counted many times. This beta chain came through as a stray read in a library set up for alpha chains, and its size says little. The CDR3 DNA sequence: TGTGCCAGCAGCCAACAAATGGGGACTGGAAACACCATATATTTT. This sequence encodes CASSQQMGTGNTIYF. This chain joins TRBV4-2 and TRBJ1-3; no firm D call. Trimming left V 2 bases short and J 2 bases short, with 10 bases between. Germline V gene sequence: CDR1 LGHNA, CDR2 YNFKEQ. CDR3 length equals 15 residues.

By frequency in the sample, this clonotype is medium-sized (0.01 to 0.1%). In a library made to pick up alpha chains, this beta chain is a stray read with a size that means little. The chain joins TRBV12-3 or TRBV12-4 to TRBJ1-1, with D perhaps TRBD1 (6 bases). The V and J ends lost 3 bases and 7 bases respectively, with 21 bases between them. CDR3 size: 16 residues. The CDR3 region has the DNA TGTGCCAGCAGTTTGAACCCACTGCAGGGGCAGGTTGAAGCTTTCTTT. Amino acid sequence: CASSLNPLQGQVEAFF.

This clonotype appeared many times. This beta chain was picked up by a library intended for alpha chains and is off target, so its count carries little meaning. The rearrangement uses TRBV28 and TRBJ1-2; 9 bases are a match to TRBD1. CDR1 and CDR2 from the germline V gene are MDHEN and SYDVKM. V dropped 3 bases and J dropped 4; count of bases not matched to a gene: 6. The CDR3 is made up of 15 amino acids. The CDR3 region is CASSFGQGFRYGYTF. The CDR3 DNA is TGTGCCAGCAGTTTCGGACAGGGGTTCCGCTATGGCTACACCTTC.

This clonotype was seen repeatedly, ten times or more. The library was designed around alpha chains, so this beta chain is a stray read whose abundance carries little weight. The chain employs TRBV11-2 and TRBJ2-1; 11 positions match TRBD2. Germline trimming cut 6 bases from V and 2 bases from J; bases unmatched to any gene: 6. Germline assignment: CDR1 SGHAT and CDR2 FQNNGV. CDR3 length: 16 residues. CDR3 coding DNA: TGTGCCAGCAGTTTTGGACTAGCGGGTACCTACAATGAGCAGTTCTTC. This sequence encodes CASSFGLAGTYNEQFF.

The sample holds many counts of this clonotype. This beta chain represents an off-target read in a library built for alpha chains; its size is of limited meaning. This rearrangement joins TRBV5-4 to TRBJ2-3; a possible D gene is TRBD1 (6 bases). Trimming pared 0 bases from V and 2 bases from J, leaving 10 bases between. The CDR3 sequence is 15 residues long. Germline CDR1 SGHNT, CDR2 YYREEE (reference sequence). CDR3 in DNA: TGTGCCAGCAGCTTGGGGCAGGGGAACACAGATACGCAGTATTTT. Amino acids: CASSLGQGNTDTQYF.

There are a few counts of this clonotype. This beta chain was picked up by a library intended for alpha chains and is off target, so its count carries little meaning. DNA of the CDR3: TGCAGTGCCACTGGACTAGCGGGTTTTTCCTACAATGAGCAGTTCTTC. Translated, it gives CSATGLAGFSYNEQFF. The chain has TRBV20-1 and TRBJ2-1; 11 nucleotides align to TRBD2. The CDR3 spans 16 residues. Germline values: CDR1 DFQATT, CDR2 SNEGSKA (reference sequence). The ends lost 6 bases at V and 1 base at J; junction bases unmatched: 8.

Many counts were recorded for this clonotype. Being off target in a library aimed at alpha chains, this beta chain has a size of little meaning. The V call is TRBV4-2, the J call TRBJ1-5; D is uncertain. V was cut by 4 bases and J by 4 bases, with 11 bases left in between. The germline V gene has CDR1 LGHNA and CDR2 YNFKEQ. This CDR3 region has 14 residues. CDR3 loop: CASSRLSSNQPQHF. DNA of the CDR3: TGTGCCAGCAGCCGCTTATCCTCTAATCAGCCCCAGCATTTT.

This clonotype has a count of ten or more. This beta chain lies outside the target of a library built for alpha chains; its clone size means little. The V gene is TRBV14, the J gene TRBJ2-3, with 7 bases lining up with TRBD2. The CDR3 is 15 residues long. V lost 4 bases and J lost 2; bases outside the gene matches: 6. CDR1 is SGHDN, CDR2 FVKESK, per germline. In nucleotides, the CDR3 is TGTGCCAGCAGCCCCTTAGCGGGCCTCACAGATACGCAGTATTTT. Its protein is CASSPLAGLTDTQYF.

This clonotype appeared many times. This beta chain slipped into a library made for alpha chains as a stray read, so its size is not meaningful. The CDR3 sequence: CASSLNRVFSPLHF. The DNA for the CDR3 is TGTGCCAGCAGCTTAAACAGGGTGTTCTCACCCCTCCACTTT. V is TRBV7-2 and J is TRBJ1-6, with TRBD1 as a possible D gene (6 bases). Germline V gene data show CDR1 as SGHTA and CDR2 as FQGNSA. Trimming removed 2 bases at V and 10 bases at J, with 12 bases between. The length of the CDR3 is 14 residues.

This clonotype was detected ten times or more. The library was prepared for alpha chains; this beta chain is a stray read, so its frequency means little. CDR3 DNA: TGTGCCAGCAGCCAGGGACTAGCGGTGGGCACAGATACGCAGTATTTT. This gives the protein CASSQGLAVGTDTQYF. The rearrangement links TRBV7-6 to TRBJ2-3, with TRBD2 matching 11 bases. Looked up from germline, CDR1 is SGHVS and CDR2 is FNYEAQ. Trimming cost V 5 bases and J 1 base; bases outside gene matches: 5. This CDR3 spans 16 amino acids. The whole variable domain, filled in from reference TRBV7-6 and TRBJ2-3, reads GAGVSQSPRYKVTKRGQDVALRCDPISGHVSLYWYRQALGQGPEFLTYFNYEAQQDKSGLPNDRFSAERPEGSISTLTIQRTEQRDSAMYRCASSQGLAVGTDTQYFGPGTRLTVL.

This clonotype was counted at least ten times. As an off-target read in a library built for alpha chains, this beta chain has a frequency of little significance. V gene TRBV18 combines with J gene TRBJ2-1, with 7 bases fitting TRBD2. The CDR3 consists of 16 residues. With 6 bases clipped from V and 7 bases from J, the junction kept 15 bases outside the gene matches. Germline assignment: CDR1 KGHSH and CDR2 LQKENI. CDR3: CASSPSRASGGNEQFF. CDR3 nucleotide sequence: TGTGCCAGCTCCCCTTCGAGGGCTAGCGGTGGGAATGAGCAGTTCTTC. Filled out from reference TRBV18 and TRBJ2-1, the complete variable domain reads NAGVMQNPRHLVRRRGQEARLRCSPMKGHSHVYWYRQLPEEGLKFMVYLQKENIIDESGMPKERFSAEFPKEGPSILRIQQVVRGDSAAYFCASSPSRASGGNEQFFGPGTRLTVL.

This clonotype showed up many times. This beta chain appears as a stray read in a library generated for alpha chains; its size is not informative. The rearrangement links TRBV28 to TRBJ1-6, with 7 bases fitting TRBD1. Trimming took 6 bases from V and 7 from J; bases not matched to a gene: 12. CDR3 length equals 16 residues. Germline CDR1 and CDR2: MDHEN and SYDVKM. The CDR3: CASRHSFGTVNSPLHF. In DNA, the CDR3 is TGTGCCAGCAGACACTCTTTCGGGACAGTAAATTCACCCCTCCACTTT.

On this clonotype: In a library made to pick up alpha chains, this beta chain is a stray read with a size that means little. This chain connects TRBV5-1 to TRBJ1-5; TRBD1 matches at 9 bases. The CDR3 runs to 15 residues. Germline values: CDR1 SGHRS, CDR2 YFSETQ. With 4 bases clipped from V and 5 bases from J, the junction kept 7 bases outside the gene matches. The CDR3 coding sequence is TGCGCCAGCAGCCCCCGGACAGGGGCGGATCAGCCCCAGCATTTT. Residues: CASSPRTGADQPQHF.

Within the sample, this clonotype is medium-sized (0.01 to 0.1%). Within a library made for alpha chains, this beta chain is off target, and its count is uninformative. The rearrangement links TRBV28 to TRBJ1-2; D call uncertain. The V gene lost 10 bases and the J gene lost 4 bases, with 22 bases spanning the gap. Germline V lookup: CDR1 MDHEN, CDR2 SYDVKM. The CDR3 totals 15 residues. For the CDR3, the DNA is TGTGCCACAAGACAAGCGGCATCACTTGCCTATGGCTACACCTTC. Translation: CATRQAASLAYGYTF.

The table lists this clonotype with many counts. This beta chain is a stray read from a library made for alpha chains; its abundance is not meaningful. The J gene is TRBJ2-5, the V gene TRBV20-1, with TRBD2 matching 16 bases. V lost 5 bases to trimming and J lost 4 bases; unmatched junction nucleotides: 7. The CDR3 is made up of 16 amino acids. CDR1 and CDR2 from the germline V gene are DFQATT and SNEGSKA (reference sequence). The CDR3 DNA reads TGCAGTGCTCTCGGGACTAGCGGGGGGGCCCGAGAGACCCAGTACTTC. Translated, it gives CSALGTSGGARETQYF.

A few counts support this clonotype. This beta chain came through as a stray read in a library set up for alpha chains, and its size says little. The chain joins TRBV7-9 to TRBJ2-3, with TRBD2 matching over 8 bases. The CDR3 covers 15 residues. CDR1 and CDR2 from the germline V gene are SEHNR and FQNEAQ (reference sequence). The ends lost 4 bases at V and 3 bases at J; junction bases unmatched: 6. The CDR3 loop reads CASSSGRELTDTQYF. The CDR3 nucleotides are TGTGCCAGCAGCTCCGGGAGGGAGTTAACAGATACGCAGTATTTT.

Points on this clonotype: With the library built for alpha chains, this beta chain is off target and its frequency is not meaningful. In nucleotides, the CDR3 is TGTGCCAGCAGCCAGTTTGGCGGGAGCGGTCCGTACGAGCAGTACTTC. Amino acid sequence: CASSQFGGSGPYEQYF. This chain uses TRBV14 with TRBJ2-7; 7 nucleotides line up with TRBD2. Trimming cost V 3 bases and J 4 bases; bases outside gene matches: 12. Germline CDR1 and CDR2: SGHDN and FVKESK. CDR3 length: 16 residues.